This T cell receptor beta chain was sequenced in a study of CD8+ T cells in alopecia areata. Treatment here: oral pan-JAK inhibitor, 5-10 mg twice daily. Findings of the study overall: Both scalp clonality and the expanded CD8+ clones among the top 100 showed a significant decrease with tofacitinib. Patients showed less clear TCR sequence sharing than mice, possibly partly because of HLA diversity.

In germline, CDR1 is SGHAT, CDR2 FQNNGV. Trimming stripped 1 base from V and 3 bases from J, with 16 bases between. CDR3 length equals 16 residues. The table lists this clone with a few counts. The antigen is unknown. RNA was extracted and reverse transcribed into cDNA as the sequencing template. TCRdb's table, derived via immunoSEQ multiplex PCR, lists solely in-frame clones and lacks some. The table has about 190,000 clones, about three fifths seen once. This TCR was recovered from a human donor with alopecia areata. The V call is TRBV11-2, the J call TRBJ2-7; D perhaps matches TRBD1 (5 bases). The material sequenced was CD4+ T cells sorted from blood, taken at week 4, from a patient treated with tofacitinib. The CDR3 is CASSLVMGQGYYEQYF. CDR3 DNA: TGTGCCAGCAGCTTAGTTATGGGCCAGGGATACTACGAGCAGTACTTC.